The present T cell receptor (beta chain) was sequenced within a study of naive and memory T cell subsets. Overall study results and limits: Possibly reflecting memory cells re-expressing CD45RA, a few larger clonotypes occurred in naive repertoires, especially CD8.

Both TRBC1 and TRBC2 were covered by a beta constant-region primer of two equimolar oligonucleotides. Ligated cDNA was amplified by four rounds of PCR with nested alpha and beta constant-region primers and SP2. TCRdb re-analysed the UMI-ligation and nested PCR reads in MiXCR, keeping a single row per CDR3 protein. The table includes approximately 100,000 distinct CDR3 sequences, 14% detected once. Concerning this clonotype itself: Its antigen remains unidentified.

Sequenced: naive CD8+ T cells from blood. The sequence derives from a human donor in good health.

The CDR3 loop reads CASSQGTTDTQYF. CDR3 DNA sequence: TGTGCCAGCAGCCAAGGGACCACAGATACGCAGTATTTT. The chain recombines TRBV3-1 with TRBJ2-3; D is ambiguous. The germline CDR1 and CDR2 sequences are LGHDT and YNNKEL (reference sequence). V lost 1 base, J lost 2 bases, and 4 bases lay in between. The CDR3 is 13 amino acids.